Below are 18 T cell receptor beta chains sequenced from a single sample in a study of blood T cells in healthy people across ages. Then a second PCR, running about 6 to 12 cycles, was carried out with a sample-barcoded 5' primer and a J-beta primer mix. TCRdb called the 5' RACE reads again in MiXCR, with one record for every CDR3 protein. Of about 650,000 distinct CDR3 sequences listed, about 32% are singletons. Sequencing was done on a sample of blood. These receptors were collected from a woman at least 80 years old in good health.

This CDR3 reads CASSDPGTEAFF. The CDR3 nucleotides read TGTGCCAGCAGCGATCCAGGAACTGAAGCTTTCTTT. The gene calls are TRBV7-3 and TRBJ1-1; D gene uncertain. Germline V lookup: CDR1 SGHTA, CDR2 FQGTGA. Trimming took off 5 bases at V and 5 bases at J, with 9 bases between the two ends. The CDR3 runs 12 residues.

The chain joins TRBV5-4 to TRBJ2-7; 8 bases map to TRBD2. The germline V gene encodes CDR1 SGHNT and CDR2 YYREEE (reference sequence). The CDR3 has 15 amino acids. Trimming at V came to 3 bases and at J to 0 bases, leaving 5 bases not matched to a gene. CDR3 sequence reads: CASSSGGASSYEQYF. CDR3 sequence (DNA): TGTGCCAGCAGCTCCGGGGGGGCCAGCTCCTACGAGCAGTACTTC.

This clonotype has ten or more counts. The chain employs TRBV2 and TRBJ1-1; 7 bases are shared with TRBD1. J was trimmed by 5 bases and V by 8 bases; bases with no gene match: 8. From germline, CDR1 is SNHLY and CDR2 FYNNEI. There are 13 residues in the CDR3. This CDR3 is CASGGQLWTEAFF. The CDR3 nucleotides are TGTGCCAGCGGGGGACAGCTCTGGACTGAAGCTTTCTTT.

Ten or more counts support this clonotype. The chain uses TRBV20-1 and TRBJ1-5; TRBD1 matches at 7 bases. The germline V gene has CDR1 DFQATT and CDR2 SNEGSKA (reference sequence). CDR3 size: 16 residues. J lost 1 base, V lost 3 bases, and 9 bases had no gene match. The CDR3 is CSARDYTGVSNQPQHF. The CDR3 region has the DNA TGCAGTGCTAGGGATTATACAGGGGTGAGCAATCAGCCCCAGCATTTT.

This clonotype came up many times. The chain recombines TRBV20-1 with TRBJ2-3, with D possibly matching TRBD2 (6 bases). Trimming pared 1 base from V and 4 bases from J, leaving 12 bases between. The germline CDR1 and CDR2 sequences are DFQATT and SNEGSKA (reference sequence). CDR3 size: 14 residues. In nucleotides, the CDR3 is TGCAGTGCTAGAGCCGACTGGGGGGCAGATACGCAGTATTTT. Its translation: CSARADWGADTQYF.

This sequence joins TRBV7-9 and TRBJ2-7, with D maybe TRBD2 (6 bases). With 4 bases removed from V and 2 bases from J, the gap between germline ends came to 12 bases. This CDR3 spans 14 amino acids. Germline values: CDR1 SEHNR, CDR2 FQNEAQ (reference sequence). The CDR3 DNA is TGTGCCAGCAGCTCTTCCGGGAGACCCTACGAGCAGTACTTC. Translated: CASSSSGRPYEQYF. The full variable domain, completed using reference TRBV7-9 and TRBJ2-7, is DTGVSQNPRHKITKRGQNVTFRCDPISEHNRLYWYRQTLGQGPEFLTYFQNEAQLEKSRLLSDRFSAERPKGSFSTLEIQRTEQGDSAMYLCASSSSGRPYEQYFGPGTRLTVT.

This clonotype was seen ten or more times. The chain employs TRBV11-3 and TRBJ2-1; no firm D call. Germline loops: CDR1 SGHNT, CDR2 YENEEA. V lost 2 bases and J lost 8, with 10 bases in between. The CDR3 is 13 amino acids. The CDR3 reads CASSLRRSHEQFF. For the CDR3, the DNA is TGTGCCAGCAGCTTAAGGCGGTCCCATGAGCAGTTCTTC.

This clonotype was observed at least ten times. The chain carries TRBV9 and TRBJ2-7; D remains unclear. Trimming took off 5 bases at V and 6 bases at J, with 18 bases between the two ends. The CDR3 totals 14 residues. The germline V gene encodes CDR1 SGDLS and CDR2 YYNGEE. CDR3: CASSRSLGSLEQYF. CDR3 sequence (DNA): TGTGCCAGCAGTCGATCCCTGGGGTCTCTCGAGCAGTACTTC.

This clonotype was observed a handful of times. The chain joins TRBV7-2 to TRBJ1-6; D remains unclear. The CDR3 runs 14 residues. V lost 1 base, J lost 8 bases, and 9 bases lay in between. CDR1 is SGHTA, CDR2 FQGNSA, per germline. The CDR3 region has the DNA TGTGCCAGCAGCTTAGAGCGACGGTATTCACCCCTCCACTTT. Residues: CASSLERRYSPLHF.

The V call is TRBV6-8, the J call TRBJ1-1; TRBD1 might be the D (6 bases). V lost 0 bases and J lost 3, with 11 bases in between. CDR3 length: 15 amino acids. Per germline, CDR1 MNHGY and CDR2 SAAAGT. The CDR3 coding sequence is TGTGCCAGCAGTTACTCGAACAGGGACGACACTGAAGCTTTCTTT. It encodes CASSYSNRDDTEAFF.

This clonotype came up a few times. The genes are TRBV4-2 and TRBJ1-1, with 9 bases matching TRBD1. CDR1 LGHNA and CDR2 YNFKEQ come from the germline V gene. This CDR3 is 22 amino acids long. With V trimmed by 1 base and J by 6 bases, 27 bases remained unmatched. The CDR3 sequence: CASSQVPRGRLVGTGKGAEAFF. CDR3 bases: TGTGCCAGCAGCCAAGTTCCTCGAGGCAGGCTTGTGGGGACAGGGAAGGGCGCTGAAGCTTTCTTT.

This clonotype was picked up many times. The chain uses TRBV27 and TRBJ1-1, with D hard to call. V was trimmed by 0 bases and J by 0 bases, leaving 14 bases between them. The germline V gene encodes CDR1 MNHEY and CDR2 SMNVEV (reference sequence). The CDR3 length is 17 residues. The CDR3: CASSLSAGFRMNTEAFF. CDR3 DNA: TGTGCCAGCAGTTTATCGGCGGGGTTCAGGATGAACACTGAAGCTTTCTTT.

With respect to this clonotype: A much larger clone lies a single base off, so this may be a read error. This sequence joins TRBV5-1 and TRBJ2-1; 7 bases map to TRBD2. This CDR3 comprises 15 residues. Trimming removed 4 bases from V and 8 bases from J; junction bases left unmatched: 12. The germline gives CDR1 SGHRS, CDR2 YFSETQ. This CDR3 reads CASSPWTRKRDEQFF. As DNA, the CDR3 is TGCGCCAGCAGCCCATGGACTAGAAAACGCGATGAGCAGTTCTTC. Using reference TRBV5-1 and TRBJ2-1 for the parts outside the CDR3, the full variable domain is KAGVTQTPRYLIKTRGQQVTLSCSPISGHRSVSWYQQTPGQGLQFLFEYFSETQRNKGNFPGRFSGRQFSNSRSEMNVSTLELGDSALYLCASSPWTRKRDEQFFGPGTRLTVL.

J is TRBJ2-5 and V is TRBV6-6; D ambiguous. V was shortened by 7 bases and J by 4 bases, with 19 bases between the two germline ends. CDR3 length equals 15 residues. CDR1 and CDR2 (germline): MNHNY, SVGAGI (reference sequence). CDR3 bases: TGTGCCAGCAAAGGGTCCAGGATCGCCTCAGAGACCCAGTACTTC. It encodes CASKGSRIASETQYF.

The rearrangement joins TRBV20-1 to TRBJ2-7; D possibly corresponds to TRBD2 (5 bases). Germline assignment: CDR1 DFQATT and CDR2 SNEGSKA (reference sequence). The CDR3 covers 15 residues. V lost 0 bases, J lost 2 bases, and 14 bases lay in between. CDR3 in DNA: TGCAGTGCTAGAGATGACTCCCCCGGGGCCTACGAGCAGTACTTC. This encodes CSARDDSPGAYEQYF.

Notes on this clonotype: This may be a read error: a much more frequent sequence differs by one nucleotide. The chain carries TRBV27 and TRBJ1-2; 10 positions agree with TRBD1. This CDR3 contains 15 residues. CDR1 is MNHEY and CDR2 is SMNVEV in the germline V gene (reference sequence). CDR3 amino acids: CASSSGQGGIYGHTF. CDR3 coding DNA: TGTGCCAGCAGTTCCGGACAGGGGGGTATCTATGGCCACACCTTC.

The rearrangement joins TRBV20-1 to TRBJ2-1; TRBD2 is a possible D gene (7 bases). The CDR3 spans 13 residues. Germline CDR1 DFQATT, CDR2 SNEGSKA (reference sequence). Trimming removed 3 bases at V and 12 bases at J, with 18 bases between. The CDR3 DNA reads as TGCAGTGCTAGCCCAGTGGGGGGGCTTGGGCAGTTCTTC. Its translation is CSASPVGGLGQFF.

This sequence joins TRBV5-5 and TRBJ2-3; 10 nucleotides line up with TRBD2. This CDR3 is 15 amino acids long. Per the germline V gene, CDR1 is SGHKS and CDR2 is YYEKEE (reference sequence). Trimming took 2 bases from V and 9 from J; bases not matched to a gene: 9. CDR3: CASSFGLADSGTQYF. CDR3 in DNA: TGTGCCAGCAGCTTTGGACTAGCGGACTCCGGGACGCAGTATTTT.